This TCR beta chain was found in a study of human T cells and chemical hapten exposure. Turning to the study itself: Across samples, TCR yields varied, mostly owing to small differences in pooled library volumes.

Library construction involved attaching unique molecular identifiers to individual cDNA molecules, which allowed quantitative, reproducible TCR counting. TCRdb re-called the reads through MiXCR, storing one row per CDR3 protein. The data contain about 120,000 distinct CDR3 sequences, over 7.5% of them singletons. The CDR3 is made up of 14 amino acids. The ends lost 6 bases at V and 5 bases at J; junction bases unmatched: 7. Whole blood, unfractionated, served as the material for total RNA extraction. In its sample, this clonotype was seen a few times. Sequencing was performed on whole blood. The rearrangement links TRBV12-3 or TRBV12-4 to TRBJ2-3, with TRBD2 identical over 8 bases. This TCR derives from a human donor in good health. Some clones in this sample may be carry-over from other donors' samples. This chain's CDR3 is CASSALGRGDTQYF. In DNA, the CDR3 is TGTGCCAGCAGCGCCCTCGGGAGGGGAGATACGCAGTATTTT.